This TCR beta chain came from a study of Ad26.COV2.S vaccination and SARS-CoV-2 variants. Broader study findings: Post-vaccination spike-specific CD8+ and CD4+ T cell responses reportedly had substantial breadth.

This clone was observed a few times. Antigen specificity is unknown. Sequencing used immunoSEQ multiplex PCR; TCRdb keeps in-frame clones, though not all of them. The sample holds about 680,000 clones; roughly 90% are singletons and the top ten take about 1.5%. Treatment described: around 19 received Ad26.COV2.S at low or high dose, single or two shots; about 5 received placebo; per-sample allocation not given. Following the first vaccine or placebo injection, samples were taken on day 63. There are 18 residues in the CDR3. V was pared by 4 bases and J by 0 bases, with 21 bases between. The germline gives CDR1 WSHSY, CDR2 SAAADI.

The rearrangement links TRBV10-2 to TRBJ1-1; D not certain. The source of this sequence is a person between 18 and 65 years old who received the Ad26.COV2.S COVID-19 vaccine or a placebo. This sample comprised peripheral blood, obtained in a trial of Ad26.COV2.S vaccine versus placebo. The CDR3 DNA reads TGCGCCAGCAGTGGGGCCGAGGGTTCCTCCGAGGTGAACACTGAAGCTTTCTTT. This translates into CASSGAEGSSEVNTEAFF.